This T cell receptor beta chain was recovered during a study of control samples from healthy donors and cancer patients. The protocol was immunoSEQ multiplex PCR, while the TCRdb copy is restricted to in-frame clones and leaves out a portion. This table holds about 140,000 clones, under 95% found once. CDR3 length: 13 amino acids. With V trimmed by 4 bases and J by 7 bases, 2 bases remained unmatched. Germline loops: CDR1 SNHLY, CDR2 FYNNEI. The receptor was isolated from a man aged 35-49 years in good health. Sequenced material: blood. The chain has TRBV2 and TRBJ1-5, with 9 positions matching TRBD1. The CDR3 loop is CASSGQGGQPQHF. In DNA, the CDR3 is TGTGCCAGCAGTGGACAGGGGGGGCAGCCCCAGCATTTT. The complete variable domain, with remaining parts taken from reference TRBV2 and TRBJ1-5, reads EPEVTQTPSHQVTQMGQEVILRCVPISNHLYFYWYRQILGQKVEFLVSFYNNEISEKSEIFDDQFSVERPDGSNFTLKIRSTKLEDSAMYFCASSGQGGQPQHFGDGTRLSIL.